Described below is a single T cell receptor (beta chain) sequence and its context. What it binds is unknown. The data originate from a study of blood T cells in healthy people across ages. General study points: Higher naive T cell percentage went strongly together with higher TCR beta diversity.

Germline CDR1 and CDR2: DFQATT and SNEGSKA (reference sequence). The CDR3 has 15 residues. V was clipped by 0 bases and J by 8 bases; unmatched bases: 9. Primers used in a second PCR of about 6 to 11 cycles were a sample-barcoded 5' primer and a J-beta primer mix. The template-switch adaptor was a 5' adaptor with 12 random nucleotides. It tagged each cDNA molecule. Via MiXCR, TCRdb re-called the 5' RACE reads, giving one row per CDR3 protein. Of 600,000 or so distinct CDR3 sequences listed, around half are singletons. V usage is TRBV20-1 and J usage is TRBJ1-4; TRBD1 aligns across 7 bases. The TCR sequence derives from an elderly man in good health. Source material: blood. The CDR3 reads CSARERTGFNEKLFF. The CDR3 nucleotides read TGCAGTGCTAGAGAACGGACAGGTTTTAACGAAAAACTGTTTTTT.